This T cell receptor (beta chain) was sequenced during a study of T cell repertoires in ileal Crohn's disease. Study information: Thiopurines (around 10) or anti-TNF agents (approximately 19) were given postoperatively to about half.

CDR1 is MDHEN and CDR2 is SYDVKM in the germline V gene. Germline trimming cut 2 bases from V and 14 bases from J; bases unmatched to any gene: 4. This CDR3 region has 14 residues. Regarding the study as a whole: High-frequency clones were more common in sorted CD8 than CD4 cells. Clonal expansions were more frequent in active smokers than non-smokers at surgery. Endoscopic recurrence occurred in every patient whose clonality exceeded 26.8%.

Clones were sequenced by immunoSEQ multiplex PCR, and TCRdb holds only the in-frame ones, with some missing. The sample contains roughly 2,400 clones, about 90% of which appear only once. As concerns this clone: Its antigen remains unidentified.

This chain uses TRBV28 with TRBJ1-6; 12 nucleotides align to TRBD1. This TCR derives from an adult with Crohn's disease. Input material: ileal tissue. CDR3 region: CASSLGTGGPALHF. CDR3 nucleotides: TGTGCCAGCAGTTTAGGGACAGGGGGCCCGGCCCTCCACTTT.